This T cell receptor (beta chain) was obtained from a study of lymphopenia after photon versus proton radiotherapy. Notes on the study in general: Post-nadir TCR diversity decline inversely tracked overall survival among those who died. Under photons, naive T cells and diversity fell while effector/memory populations rose.

TCRdb keeps only in-frame clones here, not all; method: immunoSEQ multiplex PCR. The sample records approximately 30,000 clones, about four fifths being singletons. V gave up 5 bases and J gave up 1 base, with 9 bases separating them. The CDR3 spans 15 residues. Per the germline V gene, CDR1 is MGHRA and CDR2 is YSYEKL. With regard to this clone: Its target is not known.

The specimen was peripheral blood, collected from a patient treated with photon-based radiotherapy. The chain recombines TRBV4-1 with TRBJ2-6; D gene ambiguous. The sequence came from a man aged 50 to 60 with gastric cancer. In nucleotides, the CDR3 is TGCGCCAGCAGCGCTCATATTTCTGGGGCCAACGTCCTGACTTTC. Its protein is CASSAHISGANVLTF.